The 22 T cell receptor beta chains given below trace back to one sample, sequenced in a study of chemoradiotherapy in HPV16-positive cancers. Produced via immunoSEQ multiplex PCR; TCRdb's table is partial and in-frame only. The table records roughly 150 clones, 70% to 90% of them present only once. Sequenced here: tumor tissue, sampled from a patient who underwent chemoradiotherapy. Receptors originate from a human donor with HPV-associated anogenital cancer.

The chain links TRBV6-4 to TRBJ2-3, with D perhaps TRBD2 (6 bases). The CDR3 spans 15 residues. Germline CDR1 MRHNA, CDR2 SNTAGT. V lost 3 bases, J lost 1 base, and 11 bases lay in between. CDR3 coding DNA: TGTGCCAGCAGTGAGGGGTCTAGCGGCACAGATACGCAGTATTTT. Encoded protein: CASSEGSSGTDTQYF.

The gene calls are TRBV5-1 and TRBJ2-7, with D tentatively TRBD2 (5 bases). V lost 5 bases and J 3 bases, leaving 9 bases between the germline ends. The V gene's germline CDR1 is SGHRS and CDR2 YFSETQ. This CDR3 region has 12 residues. CDR3 loop: CASRAGNYEQYF. The DNA of the CDR3 is TGCGCCAGCAGGGCCGGGAACTACGAGCAGTACTTC.

V is TRBV19 and J is TRBJ2-1, with TRBD1 identical over 9 bases. Germline values: CDR1 LNHDA, CDR2 SQIVND (reference sequence). The V segment lost 5 bases and the J segment 5 bases; nucleotides outside the gene matches: 7. The CDR3 totals 15 residues. CDR3 amino acids: CASSVRDRVNNEQFF. The DNA of the CDR3 is TGTGCCAGTAGTGTCCGGGACAGGGTCAACAATGAGCAGTTCTTC.

This clone was detected once. This rearrangement joins TRBV7-9 to TRBJ2-2; TRBD1 agrees at 10 bases. V lost 5 bases, J lost 8 bases, and 14 bases stayed unmatched. There are 17 residues in the CDR3. Germline V gene sequence: CDR1 SEHNR, CDR2 FQNEAQ (reference sequence). The CDR3 DNA reads as TGTGCCAGCAGCGATACCCCGGGACAGGGGAAAGAAGGGGAGCTGTTTTTT. It yields the protein CASSDTPGQGKEGELFF.

This rearrangement joins TRBV5-5 to TRBJ1-2; D is unresolved. Between the trimmed V and J ends, which lost 0 bases and 0 bases, there was a span of 9 bases. This CDR3 spans 15 amino acids. Germline-derived CDR1 and CDR2 are SGHKS and YYEKEE (reference sequence). The chain's CDR3 is CASSLARGANYGYTF. CDR3 in DNA: TGTGCCAGCAGCTTGGCCCGCGGAGCTAACTATGGCTACACCTTC. Full variable domain (remainder filled in from reference TRBV5-5 and TRBJ1-2): DAGVTQSPTHLIKTRGQQVTLRCSPISGHKSVSWYQQVLGQGPQFIFQYYEKEERGRGNFPDRFSARQFPNYSSELNVNALLLGDSALYLCASSLARGANYGYTFGSGTRLTVV.

The chain combines TRBV9 with TRBJ1-4; D is unresolved. The CDR3 has 16 amino acids. The germline CDR1 and CDR2 sequences are SGDLS and YYNGEE. With 4 bases removed from V and 0 bases from J, the gap between germline ends came to 13 bases. The CDR3 DNA sequence: TGTGCCAGCAGCCCGGGGAGCCACGCAACTAATGAAAAACTGTTTTTT. The encoded protein is CASSPGSHATNEKLFF.

This rearrangement joins TRBV4-1 to TRBJ1-2, with D perhaps TRBD1 (5 bases). Per the germline V gene, CDR1 is MGHRA and CDR2 is YSYEKL. CDR3 length: 14 amino acids. V lost 1 base and J lost 5, with 11 bases in between. The CDR3 is CASSQVRDEYGYTF. The CDR3 DNA follows: TGCGCCAGCAGCCAAGTCCGGGACGAGTATGGCTACACCTTC.

J is TRBJ1-1 and V is TRBV18; no reliable D call. The germline gives CDR1 KGHSH, CDR2 LQKENI. Trimming removed 3 bases from V and 0 bases from J, with 11 bases in between. The CDR3 extends over 15 amino acids. CDR3 in DNA: TGTGCCAGCTCACCGCGAACTGATATGAACACTGAAGCTTTCTTT. This translates into CASSPRTDMNTEAFF.

This clone was recorded only once. The chain links TRBV13 to TRBJ1-1; no clear D gene. The length of the CDR3 is 14 residues. Deletions cut 5 bases from V and 3 bases from J, with 13 bases between. Germline CDR1 is PRHDT and CDR2 is FYEKMQ (reference sequence). The CDR3 DNA is TGTGCCAGCAGCGGAGGTGTGGGGTACACTGAAGCTTTCTTT. Residues: CASSGGVGYTEAFF.

This clone was observed a single time. V gene TRBV6-4 combines with J gene TRBJ2-3; D uncertain. The CDR3 extends over 13 amino acids. V lost 4 bases and J 3 bases, leaving 8 bases between the germline ends. The germline V gene encodes CDR1 MRHNA and CDR2 SNTAGT. CDR3 coding DNA: TGTGCCAGCAGTGGCTCAGATACAGATACGCAGTATTTT. Protein product: CASSGSDTDTQYF.

The chain employs TRBV6-1 and TRBJ2-7; D may be TRBD1 (6 bases). V was clipped by 1 base and J by 5 bases, with 18 bases between them. The germline V gene has CDR1 MNHNS and CDR2 SASEGT. CDR3 length: 16 residues. This chain's CDR3 is CASSEEEGQGYNEQYF. The CDR3, as DNA: TGTGCCAGCAGTGAAGAAGAGGGTCAGGGGTACAACGAGCAGTACTTC.

The chain recombines TRBV28 with TRBJ1-2, with D uncertain. Germline V CDR1 and CDR2: MDHEN, SYDVKM. Trimming left V 6 bases short and J 0 bases short, with 17 bases between. This CDR3 has 16 residues. The CDR3 coding sequence is TGTGCCAGCAGCCGCCCACTCGACAATCCTAACTATGGCTACACCTTC. Translation: CASSRPLDNPNYGYTF.

The V gene is TRBV15, the J gene TRBJ2-6; 7 positions match TRBD1. Germline lookup yields CDR1 LNHNV and CDR2 YYDKDF (reference sequence). The CDR3 extends over 16 amino acids. Unmatched junction bases numbered 3, after V lost 3 bases and J lost 1 base. In DNA form, the CDR3 reads TGTGCCACCAGCAGTGAACAGGGGTCTGGGGCCAACGTCCTGACTTTC. Its protein is CATSSEQGSGANVLTF.

The rearrangement uses TRBV6-1 and TRBJ2-7; 8 bases fit TRBD1. CDR3 length: 14 residues. The V gene's germline CDR1 is MNHNS and CDR2 SASEGT. V shed 8 bases, J shed 0 bases, and the junction held 6 bases outside the gene matches. CDR3: CASEGQVPSYEQYF. DNA of the CDR3: TGTGCCAGCGAGGGACAGGTGCCCTCCTACGAGCAGTACTTC.

The genes are TRBV7-9 and TRBJ2-5, with 14 bases that match TRBD2. V shed 5 bases, J shed 4 bases, and the junction held 12 bases outside the gene matches. Germline lookup yields CDR1 SEHNR and CDR2 FQNEAQ (reference sequence). The length of the CDR3 is 18 residues. In DNA, the CDR3 is TGTGCCAGCAGCCAGACTAGCGGGGGGGATATGTTGCGAGAGACCCAGTACTTC. The encoded protein is CASSQTSGGDMLRETQYF.

The V gene is TRBV6-1, the J gene TRBJ2-7, with D unclear. Looked up from germline, CDR1 is MNHNS and CDR2 is SASEGT. The CDR3 runs to 12 residues. V lost 3 bases to trimming and J lost 5 bases, with 8 bases between them. CDR3 sequence reads: CASSEWVNEQYF. CDR3 DNA: TGTGCCAGCAGTGAGTGGGTAAACGAGCAGTACTTC.

DNA for the CDR3: TGTGCCAGCAGCTTAACCTCGGGAGGAAACACCATATATTTT. Residues: CASSLTSGGNTIYF. The chain couples TRBV6-5 to TRBJ1-3; D ambiguous. The germline V and J ends were trimmed by 6 bases and 4 bases, with 13 bases remaining between them. The CDR3 totals 14 residues. Germline CDR1 reads MNHEY; CDR2 reads SVGAGI.

A few counts support this clone. The chain uses TRBV4-2 and TRBJ2-7, with 10 bases matching TRBD1. There are 20 residues in the CDR3. Germline trimming cut 1 base from V and 1 base from J; bases unmatched to any gene: 16. Looked up from germline, CDR1 is LGHNA and CDR2 is YNFKEQ. The CDR3 is CASSQVPARSDRGRSYEQYF. The CDR3, as DNA: TGTGCCAGCAGCCAAGTGCCTGCAAGGAGTGACAGGGGGCGATCCTACGAGCAGTACTTC.

The table lists this clone with a few counts. The genes are TRBV5-1 and TRBJ1-5; D possibly corresponds to TRBD1 (6 bases). V was shortened by 0 bases and J by 8 bases, with 9 bases between the two germline ends. The germline V gene encodes CDR1 SGHRS and CDR2 YFSETQ. This CDR3 comprises 13 residues. DNA of the CDR3: TGCGCCAGCAGCTTGGACAGGGACAAGCCCCAGCATTTT. It codes for CASSLDRDKPQHF.

The rearrangement joins TRBV27 to TRBJ2-1; TRBD2 matches at 9 bases. J lost 2 bases, V lost 6 bases, and 14 bases had no gene match. This CDR3 comprises 18 residues. CDR1 MNHEY and CDR2 SMNVEV come from the germline V gene (reference sequence). CDR3 nucleotide sequence: TGTGCCAGCAGATTAACCTTGGTTAGCGGGGGACCCTACAATGAGCAGTTCTTC. Encoded protein: CASRLTLVSGGPYNEQFF.

The chain couples TRBV5-4 to TRBJ2-3; TRBD2 matches 7 bases. Germline CDR1 SGHNT, CDR2 YYREEE (reference sequence). The CDR3 is 13 residues long. The junction had 7 bases not matched to a gene; V was cut back by 10 bases and J by 2 bases. CDR3 region: CAGGGGPTDTQYF. CDR3 coding DNA: TGTGCCGGGGGGGGTGGCCCCACAGATACGCAGTATTTT.

J is TRBJ1-2 and V is TRBV28; unclear D gene. V was clipped by 2 bases and J by 4 bases, with 8 bases between them. This CDR3 is 13 amino acids long. Germline CDR1 MDHEN, CDR2 SYDVKM. CDR3 sequence (DNA): TGTGCCAGCAGTTTACTTTCTGGCTATGGCTACACCTTC. It yields the protein CASSLLSGYGYTF.